The 10 T cell receptor beta chains reported below all come from one sample, sequenced in a study of PD-1 blockade in classical Hodgkin lymphoma. This table comes from immunoSEQ multiplex PCR, and its TCRdb copy is limited to in-frame clones, with some not included. Of approximately 20,000 clones in the sample, roughly 85% were seen once. Stated time point: cycle 4 day 1 (C4D1), after around six weeks of nivolumab. Each patient relapsed following autologous stem cell transplantation, and prior brentuximab vedotin exposure differed. It was by magnetic negative selection that CD4+ T cells were purified from thawed PBMCs. The sequenced sample was CD4+ T cells from blood, obtained before the fourth cycle of nivolumab. Source of these receptors: a human donor with classical Hodgkin lymphoma.

As DNA, the CDR3 is TGTGCCAGCAGCTTGGTCTCGGGGGAGCTGTTTTTT. This encodes CASSLVSGELFF. This rearrangement joins TRBV5-4 to TRBJ2-2; D call uncertain. CDR1 and CDR2 (germline): SGHNT, YYREEE (reference sequence). V was shortened by 0 bases and J by 8 bases, with 5 bases between the two germline ends. The CDR3 is made up of 12 amino acids.

Here the CDR3 DNA reads TGTGCCAGCCGGAGGACAGGGCTCTCCTACGAGCAGTACTTC. It is translated as CASRRTGLSYEQYF. The chain uses TRBV6-5 and TRBJ2-7, with TRBD1 matching over 8 bases. Germline loops: CDR1 MNHEY, CDR2 SVGAGI. The CDR3 consists of 14 residues. J gave up 0 bases and V 8 bases, and 6 bases lay outside the gene matches.

The chain joins TRBV10-3 to TRBJ2-5, with D maybe TRBD2 (6 bases). Germline CDR1 ENHRY, CDR2 SYGVKD. The CDR3 totals 15 residues. V lost 4 bases to trimming and J lost 0 bases, with 12 bases between them. CDR3 sequence reads: CAISVGGTYQETQYF. CDR3 nucleotides: TGTGCCATCAGTGTAGGAGGGACGTACCAAGAGACCCAGTACTTC.

The chain uses TRBV7-2 and TRBJ2-1, with D possibly matching TRBD1 (6 bases). The germline V gene encodes CDR1 SGHTA and CDR2 FQGNSA. The CDR3 has 15 residues. The ends were cut back, 7 bases at V and 10 bases at J, with 23 bases in the middle. As DNA, the CDR3 is TGTGCCAGCACCGACAGGCGAGAGGACCTTAGGGAGCAGTTCTTC. This sequence encodes CASTDRREDLREQFF.

The genes are TRBV5-5 and TRBJ1-1, with D unresolved. This CDR3 spans 14 amino acids. Germline V gene lookup returns CDR1 SGHKS and CDR2 YYEKEE (reference sequence). Trimming left V 1 base short and J 0 bases short, with 7 bases between. The DNA of the CDR3 is TGTGCCAGCAGCTTGCAACTTATGAACACTGAAGCTTTCTTT. Encoded protein: CASSLQLMNTEAFF.

The rearrangement joins TRBV5-5 to TRBJ1-1; D gene ambiguous. Trimming took off 2 bases at V and 2 bases at J, with 10 bases between the two ends. Per the germline V gene, CDR1 is SGHKS and CDR2 is YYEKEE (reference sequence). The CDR3 runs to 14 residues. CDR3 DNA: TGTGCCAGCAGCTTACTGACGGTCAACACTGAAGCTTTCTTT. Protein product: CASSLLTVNTEAFF.

This clone has more than one count but fewer than ten. This chain joins TRBV5-4 and TRBJ2-5, with D possibly TRBD2 on 6 matching bases. This CDR3 comprises 14 residues. Trimming stripped 4 bases from V and 2 bases from J, with 12 bases between. Germline V gene sequence: CDR1 SGHNT, CDR2 YYREEE (reference sequence). The CDR3 here is CASSAGRQQETQYF. CDR3 nucleotides: TGTGCCAGCAGCGCGGGACGCCAACAAGAGACCCAGTACTTC.

V usage is TRBV6-1 and J usage is TRBJ1-4; D is perhaps TRBD1 (6 bases). CDR3 length: 13 residues. Looked up from germline, CDR1 is MNHNS and CDR2 is SASEGT. Between the trimmed V and J ends, which lost 7 bases and 8 bases, there was a span of 14 bases. CDR3 sequence reads: CASNEAGVEKLFF. As DNA, the CDR3 is TGTGCCAGCAACGAGGCAGGGGTGGAAAAACTGTTTTTT.

This chain links TRBV5-1 with TRBJ2-3, with D unclear. Germline CDR1 reads SGHRS; CDR2 reads YFSETQ. The V end lost 1 base, the J end lost 0 bases, and 9 bases lay between the germline ends. The CDR3 is 15 amino acids. This CDR3 reads CASSLRQTSTDTQYF. The CDR3 bases are TGCGCCAGCAGCTTGAGGCAGACAAGCACAGATACGCAGTATTTT.

The chain joins TRBV11-2 to TRBJ2-7, with D perhaps TRBD2 (5 bases). Germline V gene data show CDR1 as SGHAT and CDR2 as FQNNGV. This CDR3 has 15 amino acids. Trimming took off 3 bases at V and 4 bases at J, with 16 bases between the two ends. CDR3 nucleotides: TGTGCCAGCAGCTTCGTATCTGGTTGGAGGTACGAGCAGTACTTC. Protein product: CASSFVSGWRYEQYF.